These 4 T cell receptor beta chains originate from one sample sequenced in a study of T cell responses to AZD1222 COVID-19 vaccine. Some clones are missing from TCRdb's copy, which holds only in-frame ones; the method was immunoSEQ multiplex PCR. The table lists roughly 130,000 clones, approximately 90% of them singletons. Sequencing used peripheral blood, obtained 28 days after the second AZD1222 dose. Receptors originate from an adult who received the AZD1222 COVID-19 vaccine.

This clone was picked up a small number of times. V usage is TRBV5-1 and J usage is TRBJ2-7; 7 bases agree with TRBD2. CDR3 length equals 16 residues. The germline V gene has CDR1 SGHRS and CDR2 YFSETQ. The V and J ends lost 0 bases and 1 base, in that order; junction bases with no gene match: 7. The CDR3 spells CASSLGRGDQSYEQYF. CDR3 bases: TGCGCCAGCAGCTTGGGACGGGGGGACCAATCCTACGAGCAGTACTTC.

The V gene is TRBV9, the J gene TRBJ1-1; D gene uncertain. This CDR3 has 14 amino acids. Trimming left V 1 base short and J 5 bases short, with 12 bases between. Per germline, CDR1 SGDLS and CDR2 YYNGEE. CDR3 region: CASSVRPGGTEAFF. In DNA, the CDR3 is TGTGCCAGCAGCGTAAGGCCCGGAGGGACTGAAGCTTTCTTT.

The V and J genes are TRBV6-1 and TRBJ2-1, with D perhaps TRBD1 or TRBD2 (6 bases each). This CDR3 is built from 16 residues. Germline V lookup: CDR1 MNHNS, CDR2 SASEGT. The germline V and J ends were trimmed by 1 base and 6 bases, with 16 bases remaining between them. The CDR3 DNA is TGTGCCAGCAGTGAAGATCCGGGGGCCTCTGGCAATGAGCAGTTCTTC. Protein: CASSEDPGASGNEQFF.

V gene TRBV2 combines with J gene TRBJ1-1; no firm D call. Germline V gene lookup returns CDR1 SNHLY and CDR2 FYNNEI. Trimming stripped 8 bases from V and 0 bases from J, with 7 bases between. This CDR3 has 12 residues. The CDR3 sequence: CASSQMNTEAFF. CDR3 sequence (DNA): TGTGCCAGCTCCCAGATGAACACTGAAGCTTTCTTT.